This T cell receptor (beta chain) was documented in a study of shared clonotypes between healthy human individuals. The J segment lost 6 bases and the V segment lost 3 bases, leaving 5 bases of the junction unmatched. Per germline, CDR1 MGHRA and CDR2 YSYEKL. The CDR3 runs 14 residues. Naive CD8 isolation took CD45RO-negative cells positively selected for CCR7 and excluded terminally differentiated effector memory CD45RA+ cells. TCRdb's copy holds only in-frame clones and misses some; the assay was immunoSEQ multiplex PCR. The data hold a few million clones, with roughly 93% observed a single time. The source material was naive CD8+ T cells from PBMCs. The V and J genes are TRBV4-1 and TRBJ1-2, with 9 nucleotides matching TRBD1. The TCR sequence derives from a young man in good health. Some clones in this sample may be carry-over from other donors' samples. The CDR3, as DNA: TGCGCCAGCAGCCAGGCGACAGGGGGGGATGGCTACACCTTC. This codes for CASSQATGGDGYTF.